This TCR beta chain appears in the sequencing data of a study of T cell responses to AZD1222 COVID-19 vaccine. A word on this clone: Its antigen remains unidentified.

Sequencing was performed with immunoSEQ multiplex PCR; in TCRdb, only in-frame clones are kept and a portion is missing. The table lists roughly 200,000 clones, approximately 94% of them singletons. The study, taken as a whole, reports: Donors, mostly white British, included more females; clonal diversity was possibly underestimated.

Deletions cut 0 bases from V and 1 base from J, with 8 bases between. From germline, CDR1 is SGHRS and CDR2 YFSETQ. The CDR3 is 14 amino acids. The rearrangement uses TRBV5-1 and TRBJ2-7, with D perhaps TRBD1 (5 bases). The sample here was peripheral blood, taken on day 0 of MenACWY control vaccination. This sequence originates from an adult in good health. CDR3 region: CASSLVAGSYEQYF. The CDR3 region has the DNA TGCGCCAGCAGCTTGGTCGCAGGGTCCTACGAGCAGTACTTC. Full variable domain (remainder filled in from reference TRBV5-1 and TRBJ2-7): KAGVTQTPRYLIKTRGQQVTLSCSPISGHRSVSWYQQTPGQGLQFLFEYFSETQRNKGNFPGRFSGRQFSNSRSEMNVSTLELGDSALYLCASSLVAGSYEQYFGPGTRLTVT.